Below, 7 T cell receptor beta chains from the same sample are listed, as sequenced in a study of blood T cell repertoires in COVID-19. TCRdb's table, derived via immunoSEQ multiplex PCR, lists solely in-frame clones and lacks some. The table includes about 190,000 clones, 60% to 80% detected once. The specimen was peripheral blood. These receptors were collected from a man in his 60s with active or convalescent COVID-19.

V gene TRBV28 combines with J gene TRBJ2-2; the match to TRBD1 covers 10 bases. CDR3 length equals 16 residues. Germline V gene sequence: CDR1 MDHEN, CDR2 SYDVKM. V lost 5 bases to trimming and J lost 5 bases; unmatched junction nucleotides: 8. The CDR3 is CASSPDRGRETGELFF. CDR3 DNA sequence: TGTGCCAGCAGTCCCGACAGGGGGCGAGAAACCGGGGAGCTGTTTTTT.

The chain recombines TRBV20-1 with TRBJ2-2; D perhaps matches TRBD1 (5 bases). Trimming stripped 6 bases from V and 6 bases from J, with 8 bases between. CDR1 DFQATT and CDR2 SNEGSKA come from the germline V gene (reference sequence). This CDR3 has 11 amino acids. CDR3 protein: CSARQSGELFF. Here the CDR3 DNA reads TGCAGTGCCAGACAGTCCGGGGAGCTGTTTTTT.

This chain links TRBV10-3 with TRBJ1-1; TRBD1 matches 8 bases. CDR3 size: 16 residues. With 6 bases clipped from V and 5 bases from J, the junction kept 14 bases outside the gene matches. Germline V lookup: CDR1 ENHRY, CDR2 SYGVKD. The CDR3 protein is CAIRGQESLKGTEAFF. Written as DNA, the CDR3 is TGTGCCATCAGGGGACAGGAATCCCTTAAAGGGACTGAAGCTTTCTTT.

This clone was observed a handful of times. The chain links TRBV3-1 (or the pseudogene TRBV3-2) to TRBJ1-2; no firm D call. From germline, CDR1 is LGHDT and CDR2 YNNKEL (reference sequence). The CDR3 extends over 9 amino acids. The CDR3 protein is CVPPRDYTF. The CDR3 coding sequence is TGTGTCCCGCCCCGGGACTACACCTTC.

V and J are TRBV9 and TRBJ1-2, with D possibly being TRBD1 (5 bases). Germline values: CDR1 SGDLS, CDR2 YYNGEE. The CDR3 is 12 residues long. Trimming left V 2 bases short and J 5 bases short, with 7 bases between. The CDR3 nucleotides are TGTGCCAGCAGCGTCGACAGTTATGGCTACACCTTC. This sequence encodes CASSVDSYGYTF.

CDR3 in amino acids: CATSDGGTGYEQYF. The CDR3 DNA follows: TGTGCCACCAGTGATGGCGGGACAGGCTACGAGCAGTACTTC. The chain is built from TRBV24-1 and TRBJ2-7; TRBD1 matches 8 bases. The CDR3 has 14 residues. The junction had 3 bases not matched to a gene; V was cut back by 3 bases and J by 3 bases. CDR1 is KGHDR, CDR2 SFDVKD, per germline.

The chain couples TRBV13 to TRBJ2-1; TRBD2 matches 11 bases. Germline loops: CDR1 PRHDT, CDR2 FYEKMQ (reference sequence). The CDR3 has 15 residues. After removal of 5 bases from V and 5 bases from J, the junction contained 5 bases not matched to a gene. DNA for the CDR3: TGTGCCAGCAGCCCCGGGACTAGCGGCCACAATGAGCAGTTCTTC. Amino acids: CASSPGTSGHNEQFF.